The 27 T cell receptor beta chains listed next were all sequenced from one sample in a study of response to subunit inactivated influenza vaccine. TCRdb passed the RT-PCR reads through MiXCR, listing each CDR3 protein once. Of about 520,000 distinct CDR3 sequences listed, around 25% are singletons. Sequencing used CD4+ T cells sorted from PBMCs, obtained more than 4 days after vaccination. Source of these receptors: a man in his forties or fifties who received an inactivated influenza vaccine.

V gene TRBV7-9 combines with J gene TRBJ2-2; the D is unclear. The CDR3 contains 14 residues. V lost 0 bases, J lost 4 bases, and 6 bases lay in between. Germline V gene sequence: CDR1 SEHNR, CDR2 FQNEAQ (reference sequence). The DNA for the CDR3 is TGTGCCAGCAGCTTAGCCACCCCCACCGGGGAGCTGTTTTTT. It specifies CASSLATPTGELFF.

This clonotype was observed a few times. CDR3 coding DNA: TGCAGTGCTCCCCACTCACGGGAGGCTTGGCGGGACGAGCAGTACTTC. This gives the protein CSAPHSREAWRDEQYF. The genes are TRBV20-1 and TRBJ2-7, with TRBD2 identical over 7 bases. The J segment lost 5 bases and the V segment lost 5 bases, leaving 18 bases of the junction unmatched. The CDR3 spans 16 residues. Germline CDR1 reads DFQATT; CDR2 reads SNEGSKA (reference sequence).

The chain has TRBV30 and TRBJ2-1; D unresolved. Trimming cost V 0 bases and J 0 bases, with 12 bases left between them. This CDR3 region has 16 residues. Germline CDR1 GTSNPN, CDR2 SVGIG (reference sequence). The CDR3 spells CAWSVRLASSYNEQFF. Here the CDR3 DNA reads TGTGCCTGGAGTGTACGGCTGGCGAGCTCCTACAATGAGCAGTTCTTC.

This clonotype was counted a few times. The chain has TRBV5-6 and TRBJ1-4, with TRBD1 matching over 10 bases. CDR1 is SGHDT and CDR2 is YYEEEE in the germline V gene. J was trimmed by 2 bases and V by 3 bases; bases with no gene match: 1. CDR3 length: 15 residues. Here the CDR3 DNA reads TGTGCCAGCAGCTCGGGACAGGGGACTAATGAAAAACTGTTTTTT. Amino acid sequence: CASSSGQGTNEKLFF. The whole variable domain, remainder taken from reference TRBV5-6 and TRBJ1-4, is DAGVTQSPTHLIKTRGQQVTLRCSPKSGHDTVSWYQQALGQGPQFIFQYYEEEERQRGNFPDRFSGHQFPNYSSELNVNALLLGDSALYLCASSSGQGTNEKLFFGSGTQLSVL.

V gene TRBV7-9 combines with J gene TRBJ1-2; TRBD1 aligns across 7 bases. This CDR3 comprises 15 residues. Germline V gives CDR1 SEHNR, CDR2 FQNEAQ (reference sequence). Losses at the gene ends were 4 bases for V and 7 bases for J; bases not matched to a gene: 12. The CDR3 loop reads CASSSTGTAALGYTF. CDR3 DNA sequence: TGTGCCAGCAGCTCTACCGGGACAGCGGCCCTTGGCTACACCTTC.

This clonotype was picked up one time. The chain recombines TRBV5-1 with TRBJ2-2, with D possibly being TRBD1 or TRBD2 (5 bases each). Germline CDR1 SGHRS, CDR2 YFSETQ. Deletions cut 2 bases from V and 6 bases from J, with 11 bases between. This CDR3 contains 14 residues. The CDR3 spells CASSFEGRSGELFF. CDR3 coding DNA: TGCGCCAGCAGCTTCGAGGGGCGGTCCGGGGAGCTGTTTTTT.

The rearrangement uses TRBV12-3 or TRBV12-4 and TRBJ2-6, with a weak D call TRBD2 (5 bases). V lost 0 bases and J 0 bases, leaving 6 bases between the germline ends. This CDR3 contains 16 residues. The CDR3 nucleotides are TGTGCCAGCAGTTTAGCCGGGATCTCTGGGGCCAACGTCCTGACTTTC. Translating gives CASSLAGISGANVLTF.

The chain links TRBV2 to TRBJ2-1; D gene uncertain. Trimming removed 7 bases at V and 8 bases at J, with 18 bases between. This CDR3 comprises 14 residues. CDR1 is SNHLY and CDR2 is FYNNEI in the germline V gene. The chain's CDR3 is CASKATPVRDEQFF. CDR3 nucleotides: TGTGCCAGCAAGGCGACCCCCGTCCGGGATGAGCAGTTCTTC.

This clonotype was found a few times. The V and J genes are TRBV15 and TRBJ2-1; a weak D match, TRBD2 (5 bases). The CDR3 sequence is 13 residues long. V lost 6 bases to trimming and J lost 7 bases, with 13 bases between them. CDR1 is LNHNV and CDR2 is YYDKDF in the germline V gene (reference sequence). The CDR3 sequence: CATSRTWENEQFF. CDR3 nucleotides: TGTGCCACCAGTCGGACGTGGGAGAATGAGCAGTTCTTC.

This clonotype was counted between two and nine times. This chain links TRBV5-1 with TRBJ2-1; TRBD2 agrees at 9 bases. Losses at the gene ends were 0 bases for V and 9 bases for J; bases not matched to a gene: 7. Germline V gene lookup returns CDR1 SGHRS and CDR2 YFSETQ. The CDR3 has 15 amino acids. DNA for the CDR3: TGCGCCAGCAGCTTGGTAGGCGGGAGGGCCGGTGAGCAGTTCTTC. This encodes CASSLVGGRAGEQFF.

The chain has TRBV20-1 and TRBJ2-3; a weak D match, TRBD1 (7 bases). The CDR3 is made up of 19 amino acids. The germline V gene has CDR1 DFQATT and CDR2 SNEGSKA (reference sequence). CDR3: CCARAPRAGQRGVTDTQYF. The CDR3 DNA reads as TGCTGCGCTAGAGCTCCCCGGGCGGGACAGAGAGGAGTCACAGATACGCAGTATTTT.

The genes are TRBV20-1 and TRBJ2-7; 10 nucleotides line up with TRBD2. The CDR3 covers 14 residues. Germline V gene lookup returns CDR1 DFQATT and CDR2 SNEGSKA (reference sequence). J was trimmed by 0 bases and V by 5 bases; bases with no gene match: 4. CDR3 sequence: CSAVKRGGSYEQYF. The CDR3 nucleotides are TGCAGTGCTGTTAAGCGGGGGGGCTCCTACGAGCAGTACTTC.

This sequence joins TRBV20-1 and TRBJ2-3, with TRBD1 matching 7 bases. With V trimmed by 7 bases and J by 2 bases, 6 bases remained unmatched. The CDR3 totals 13 residues. Germline CDR1 and CDR2: DFQATT and SNEGSKA (reference sequence). In DNA form, the CDR3 reads TGCAGTGGACAGGGCGGTAACACAGATACGCAGTATTTT. It codes for CSGQGGNTDTQYF.

The rearrangement joins TRBV20-1 to TRBJ2-7; D is unclear. The ends were cut back, 0 bases at V and 6 bases at J, with 9 bases in the middle. The CDR3 sequence is 12 residues long. CDR1 and CDR2 (germline): DFQATT, SNEGSKA (reference sequence). The CDR3 DNA reads TGCAGTGCTAGAGACCAATCGGGCGAGCAGTACTTC. Its protein product is CSARDQSGEQYF.

This clonotype has a handful of counts. V usage is TRBV7-3 and J usage is TRBJ2-1, with 8 bases that match TRBD2. Trimming cost V 5 bases and J 6 bases; bases outside gene matches: 9. The CDR3 spans 15 residues. Germline V gene data show CDR1 as SGHTA and CDR2 as FQGTGA. DNA of the CDR3: TGTGCCAGCAGCCTAGGGACTAGTCGGTCCAATGAGCAGTTCTTC. It yields the protein CASSLGTSRSNEQFF. Based on the CDR3 plus reference TRBV7-3 and TRBJ2-1, the full variable domain is GAGVSQTPSNKVTEKGKYVELRCDPISGHTALYWYRQSLGQGPEFLIYFQGTGAADDSGLPNDRFFAVRPEGSVSTLKIQRTERGDSAVYLCASSLGTSRSNEQFFGPGTRLTVL.

The V gene is TRBV28, the J gene TRBJ2-2, with 11 bases matching TRBD2. The CDR3 consists of 15 residues. Germline loops: CDR1 MDHEN, CDR2 SYDVKM. The junction had 6 bases not matched to a gene; V was cut back by 6 bases and J by 6 bases. The CDR3 DNA sequence: TGTGCCAGCAGATTTAGCGGGGGGGCCCCCGGGGAGCTGTTTTTT. Translating it yields CASRFSGGAPGELFF.

The chain is built from TRBV29-1 and TRBJ2-7; the match to TRBD2 covers 12 bases. This CDR3 has 15 amino acids. CDR1 and CDR2 (germline): SQVTM, ANQGSEA. After removal of 4 bases from V and 3 bases from J, the junction contained 7 bases not matched to a gene. The CDR3, as DNA: TGCAGCGTTGGAAGACTAGCGGGAGTTGTCTACGAGCAGTACTTC. The encoded protein is CSVGRLAGVVYEQYF.

The chain couples TRBV3-1 to TRBJ2-7; D may be TRBD1 or TRBD2 (6 bases each). This CDR3 has 14 amino acids. The V gene's germline CDR1 is LGHDT and CDR2 YNNKEL (reference sequence). Deletions cut 2 bases from V and 13 bases from J, with 21 bases between. The CDR3 DNA sequence: TGTGCCAGCAGCCAAAACGCGGCCGGGGGCGCCCTTTACTTC. Translation: CASSQNAAGGALYF.

This clonotype came up a few times. The chain has TRBV4-3 and TRBJ2-1; TRBD2 aligns across 8 bases. Germline lookup yields CDR1 LGHNA and CDR2 YSLEER. The length of the CDR3 is 16 residues. With V trimmed by 6 bases and J by 8 bases, 15 bases remained unmatched. CDR3 DNA: TGCGCCAGCAGACCGACAGCGGGAGTCCTTACGCATGAGCAGTTCTTC. Amino acid sequence: CASRPTAGVLTHEQFF.

This chain uses TRBV7-9 with TRBJ2-5, with D maybe TRBD2 (5 bases). V was pared by 6 bases and J by 5 bases, with 13 bases between. Germline CDR1 is SEHNR and CDR2 is FQNEAQ (reference sequence). The CDR3 length is 13 residues. In nucleotides, the CDR3 is TGTGCCAGCAGAAGTCTCGTAGCGGAGACCCAGTACTTC. Protein product: CASRSLVAETQYF.

The V and J genes are TRBV20-1 and TRBJ1-1; 7 bases map to TRBD1. Germline V gene lookup returns CDR1 DFQATT and CDR2 SNEGSKA (reference sequence). The CDR3 is 13 amino acids. The V and J ends lost 4 bases and 6 bases, in that order; junction bases with no gene match: 8. CDR3 DNA: TGCAGTGCTACCAAATTCGACAGGGCTGAAGCTTTCTTT. Residues: CSATKFDRAEAFF.

The V gene is TRBV12-3 or TRBV12-4, the J gene TRBJ2-1, with 10 nucleotides matching TRBD2. V lost 6 bases, J lost 4 bases, and 9 bases stayed unmatched. The CDR3 runs 16 residues. Written as DNA, the CDR3 is TGTGCCAGCAGGCTAGCGGGGGCCCTTTTTTACAATGAGCAGTTCTTC. This gives the protein CASRLAGALFYNEQFF.

This clonotype turned up a few times. J is TRBJ1-2 and V is TRBV7-8; TRBD1 aligns across 9 bases. From germline, CDR1 is SGHVS and CDR2 FQNEAQ. CDR3 length: 15 amino acids. The V segment lost 1 base and the J segment 8 bases; nucleotides outside the gene matches: 8. This CDR3 is CASSLGPRDREGYTF. The CDR3 bases are TGTGCCAGCAGCTTAGGCCCCCGGGACAGGGAAGGCTACACCTTC.

Points on this clonotype: This may be a read error, as it is one base from a much larger clone. The rearrangement uses TRBV2 and TRBJ2-1; 11 nucleotides align to TRBD2. The CDR3 has 15 amino acids. V lost 6 bases, J lost 4 bases, and 5 bases stayed unmatched. The germline V gene has CDR1 SNHLY and CDR2 FYNNEI. Written as DNA, the CDR3 is TGTGCCAGCAGCACGACTAGCGGGGTTTACAATGAGCAGTTCTTC. This gives the protein CASSTTSGVYNEQFF. Variable domain in full (rest from reference TRBV2 and TRBJ2-1): EPEVTQTPSHQVTQMGQEVILRCVPISNHLYFYWYRQILGQKVEFLVSFYNNEISEKSEIFDDQFSVERPDGSNFTLKIRSTKLEDSAMYFCASSTTSGVYNEQFFGPGTRLTVL.

This clonotype turned up a few times. This sequence joins TRBV10-3 and TRBJ2-3; 11 nucleotides agree with TRBD1. J gave up 4 bases and V 5 bases, and 5 bases lay outside the gene matches. The CDR3 has 15 amino acids. Germline lookup yields CDR1 ENHRY and CDR2 SYGVKD. CDR3 coding DNA: TGTGCCATCAGTTCGGACAGGGGGCACGCAGATACGCAGTATTTT. Translation gives CAISSDRGHADTQYF.

The table lists this clonotype with a few counts. The V and J genes are TRBV20-1 and TRBJ2-5, with D possibly being TRBD2 (5 bases). The germline V gene has CDR1 DFQATT and CDR2 SNEGSKA (reference sequence). Trimming took off 4 bases at V and 10 bases at J, with 25 bases between the two ends. This CDR3 region has 15 residues. DNA of the CDR3: TGCAGTGCTACCCCGCCTAGCTCCCCCAACTTCGGCCAGTACTTC. Residues: CSATPPSSPNFGQYF.

The chain links TRBV12-3 or TRBV12-4 to TRBJ1-1, with D unresolved. The V gene lost 3 bases and the J gene lost 1 base, with 6 bases spanning the gap. The CDR3 runs to 13 residues. CDR3 bases: TGTGCCAGCAGTTTTATGTCGAACACTGAAGCTTTCTTT. Its protein is CASSFMSNTEAFF.